This T cell receptor (beta chain) came from a study of T cells in Graves' hyperthyroidism and ophthalmopathy. The patients, who ranged from 18 to 65 in age, presented with newly diagnosed hyperthyroidism lasting under 2 months. Out of over 9 ml of fresh peripheral blood came the PBMCs. J gave up 8 bases and V 5 bases, and 12 bases lay outside the gene matches. The CDR3 is made up of 14 amino acids. Germline CDR1 and CDR2: SGHRS and YFSETQ. Amplified TCR beta CDR3 regions derived from RNA transcripts. The TCR CDR3 was amplified in a first-round RT-PCR using the HTBI primer set. TCRdb re-called the multiplex PCR reads through MiXCR, storing one row per CDR3 protein. This table has about 570,000 distinct CDR3 sequences, 11% to 15% appearing once. Regarding the study as a whole: In the blood, most expanded thyroid clonotypes above 0.001 appeared as well. Model predictions of ophthalmopathy came a median around 7.1 months before onset.

In its sample, this clonotype was seen many times. No antigen is known for it. The chain is built from TRBV5-1 and TRBJ1-1; 7 bases line up with TRBD1. The specimen sequenced was blood. The TCR originated in a middle-aged woman with Graves' hyperthyroidism. CDR3 bases: TGCGCCAGCAGGACAGGGCCTCAACTTCTCGAAGCTTTCTTT. Protein sequence: CASRTGPQLLEAFF.